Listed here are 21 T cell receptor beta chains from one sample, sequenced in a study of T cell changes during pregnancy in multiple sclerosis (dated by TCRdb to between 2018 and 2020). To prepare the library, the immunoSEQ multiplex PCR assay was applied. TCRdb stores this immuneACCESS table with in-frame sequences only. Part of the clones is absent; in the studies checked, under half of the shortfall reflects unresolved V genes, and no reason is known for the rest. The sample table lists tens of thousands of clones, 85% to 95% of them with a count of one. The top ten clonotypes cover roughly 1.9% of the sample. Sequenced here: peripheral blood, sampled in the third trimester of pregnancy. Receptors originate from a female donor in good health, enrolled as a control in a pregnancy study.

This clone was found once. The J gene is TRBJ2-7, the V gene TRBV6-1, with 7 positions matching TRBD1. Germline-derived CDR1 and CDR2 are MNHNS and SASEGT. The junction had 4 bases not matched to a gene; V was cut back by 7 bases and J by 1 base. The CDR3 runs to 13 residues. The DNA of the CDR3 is TGTGCCAGCACCCGGACAGGTTCCTACGAGCAGTACTTC. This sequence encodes CASTRTGSYEQYF.

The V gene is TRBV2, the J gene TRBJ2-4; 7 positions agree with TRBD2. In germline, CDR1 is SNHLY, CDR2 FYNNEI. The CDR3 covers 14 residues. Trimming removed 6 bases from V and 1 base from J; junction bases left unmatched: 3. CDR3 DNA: TGTGCCAGCAGGATGGGAGGGGCCAAAAACATTCAGTACTTC. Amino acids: CASRMGGAKNIQYF.

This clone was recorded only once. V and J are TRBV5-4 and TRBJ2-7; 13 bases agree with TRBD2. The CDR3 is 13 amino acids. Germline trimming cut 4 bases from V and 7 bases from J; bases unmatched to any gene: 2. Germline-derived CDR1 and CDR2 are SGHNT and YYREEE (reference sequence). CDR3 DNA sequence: TGTGCCAGCAGCCCGGGACTAGCGGGAGAGCAGTACTTC. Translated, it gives CASSPGLAGEQYF.

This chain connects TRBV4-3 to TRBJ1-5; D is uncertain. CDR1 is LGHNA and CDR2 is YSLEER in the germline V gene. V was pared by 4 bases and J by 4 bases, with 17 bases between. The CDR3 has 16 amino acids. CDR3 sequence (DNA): TGCGCCAGCAGCCTCACCAGGAACAGTTTGAATCAGCCCCAGCATTTT. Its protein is CASSLTRNSLNQPQHF.

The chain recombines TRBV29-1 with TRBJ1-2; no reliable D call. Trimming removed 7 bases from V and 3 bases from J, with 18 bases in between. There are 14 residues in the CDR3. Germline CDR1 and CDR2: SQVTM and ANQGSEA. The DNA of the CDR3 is TGCAGCGCTCTGAGTCAGGTCGGGGACTATGGCTACACCTTC. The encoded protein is CSALSQVGDYGYTF.

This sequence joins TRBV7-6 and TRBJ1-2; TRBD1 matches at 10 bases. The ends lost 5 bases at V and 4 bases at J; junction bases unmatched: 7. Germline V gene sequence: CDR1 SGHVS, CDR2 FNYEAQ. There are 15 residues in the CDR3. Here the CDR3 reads CASSLNRDRGYGYTF. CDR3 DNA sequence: TGTGCCAGCAGCCTAAACCGGGACAGGGGCTATGGCTACACCTTC. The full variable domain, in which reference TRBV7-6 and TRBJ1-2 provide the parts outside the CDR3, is GAGVSQSPRYKVTKRGQDVALRCDPISGHVSLYWYRQALGQGPEFLTYFNYEAQQDKSGLPNDRFSAERPEGSISTLTIQRTEQRDSAMYRCASSLNRDRGYGYTFGSGTRLTVV.

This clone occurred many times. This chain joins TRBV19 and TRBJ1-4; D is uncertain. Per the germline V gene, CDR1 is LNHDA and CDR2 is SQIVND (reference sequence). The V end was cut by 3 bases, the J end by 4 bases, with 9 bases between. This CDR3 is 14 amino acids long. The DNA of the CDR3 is TGTGCCAGTAGTATTTTCGTCGTTAATGAAAAACTGTTTTTT. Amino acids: CASSIFVVNEKLFF.

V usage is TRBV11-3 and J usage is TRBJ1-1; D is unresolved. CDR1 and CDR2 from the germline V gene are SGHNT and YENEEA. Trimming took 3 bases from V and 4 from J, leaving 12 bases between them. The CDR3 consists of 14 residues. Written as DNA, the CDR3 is TGTGCCAGCAGCTTCCCACGGGAAGGCACTGAAGCTTTCTTT. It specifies CASSFPREGTEAFF.

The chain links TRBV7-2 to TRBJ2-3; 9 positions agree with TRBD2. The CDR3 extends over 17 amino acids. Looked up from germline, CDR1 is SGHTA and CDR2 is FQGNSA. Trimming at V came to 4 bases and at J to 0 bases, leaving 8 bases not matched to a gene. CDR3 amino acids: CASSYGGRDSSTDTQYF. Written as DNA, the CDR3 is TGTGCCAGCAGCTATGGCGGGAGGGATTCTAGCACAGATACGCAGTATTTT.

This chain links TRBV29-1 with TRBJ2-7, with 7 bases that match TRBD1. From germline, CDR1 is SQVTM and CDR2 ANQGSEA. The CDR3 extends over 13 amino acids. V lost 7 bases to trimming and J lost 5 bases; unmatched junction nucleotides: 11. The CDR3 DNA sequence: TGCAGCGCCGCCCTACAGGGGATTGACGAGCAGTACTTC. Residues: CSAALQGIDEQYF.

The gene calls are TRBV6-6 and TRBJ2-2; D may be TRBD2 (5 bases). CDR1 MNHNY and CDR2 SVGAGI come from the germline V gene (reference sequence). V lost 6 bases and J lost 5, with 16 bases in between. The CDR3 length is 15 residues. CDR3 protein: CASSSHQPGTGELFF. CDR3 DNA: TGTGCCAGCAGCTCACATCAACCGGGGACCGGGGAGCTGTTTTTT.

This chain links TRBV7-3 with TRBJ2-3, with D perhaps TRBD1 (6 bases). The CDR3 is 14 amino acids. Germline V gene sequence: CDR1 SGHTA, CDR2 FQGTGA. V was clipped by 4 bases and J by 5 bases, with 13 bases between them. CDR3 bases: TGTGCCAGCAGCTCAGGGGTCGAAGGAGATACGCAGTATTTT. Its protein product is CASSSGVEGDTQYF.

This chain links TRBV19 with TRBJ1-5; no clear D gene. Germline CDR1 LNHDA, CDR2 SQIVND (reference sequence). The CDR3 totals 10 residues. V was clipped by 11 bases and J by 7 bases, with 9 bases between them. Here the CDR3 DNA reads TGTGCCCCCTACGTCCAGCCCCAGCATTTT. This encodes CAPYVQPQHF.

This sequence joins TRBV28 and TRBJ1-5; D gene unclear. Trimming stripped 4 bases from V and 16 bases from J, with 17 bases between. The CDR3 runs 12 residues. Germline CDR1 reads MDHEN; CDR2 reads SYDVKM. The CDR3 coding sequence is TGTGCCAGCAGTTCATCCGGGGTCACTAGACATTTT. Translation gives CASSSSGVTRHF.

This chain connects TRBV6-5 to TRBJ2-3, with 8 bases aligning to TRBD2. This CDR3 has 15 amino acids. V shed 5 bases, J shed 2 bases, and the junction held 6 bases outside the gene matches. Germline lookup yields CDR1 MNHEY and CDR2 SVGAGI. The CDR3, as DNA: TGTGCCAGCAGTACGACTAGCGCGCTCACAGATACGCAGTATTTT. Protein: CASSTTSALTDTQYF.

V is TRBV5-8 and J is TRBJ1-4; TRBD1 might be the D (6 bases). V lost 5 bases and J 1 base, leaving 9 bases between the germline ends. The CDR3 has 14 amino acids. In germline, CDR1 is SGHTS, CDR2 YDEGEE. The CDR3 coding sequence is TGTGCCAGCAGGAGGGGGATAACTAATGAAAAACTGTTTTTT. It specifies CASRRGITNEKLFF.

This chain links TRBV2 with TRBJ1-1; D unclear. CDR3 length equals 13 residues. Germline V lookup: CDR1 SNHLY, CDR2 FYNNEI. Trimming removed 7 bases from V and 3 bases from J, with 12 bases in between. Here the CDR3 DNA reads TGTGCCAGCAATTTTCGACGGGACACTGAAGCTTTCTTT. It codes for CASNFRRDTEAFF. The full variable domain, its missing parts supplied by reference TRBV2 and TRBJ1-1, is EPEVTQTPSHQVTQMGQEVILRCVPISNHLYFYWYRQILGQKVEFLVSFYNNEISEKSEIFDDQFSVERPDGSNFTLKIRSTKLEDSAMYFCASNFRRDTEAFFGQGTRLTVV.

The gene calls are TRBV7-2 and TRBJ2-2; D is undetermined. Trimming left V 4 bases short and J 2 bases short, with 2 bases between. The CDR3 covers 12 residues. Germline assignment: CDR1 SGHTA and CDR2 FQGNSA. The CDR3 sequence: CASSSNTGELFF. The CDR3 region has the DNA TGTGCCAGCAGCTCAAACACCGGGGAGCTGTTTTTT.

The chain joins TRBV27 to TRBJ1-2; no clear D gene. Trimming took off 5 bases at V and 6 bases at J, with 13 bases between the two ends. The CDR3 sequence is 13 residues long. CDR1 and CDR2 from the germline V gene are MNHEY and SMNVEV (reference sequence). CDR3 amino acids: CASSPRGINGYTF. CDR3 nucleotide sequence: TGTGCCAGCAGTCCCCGAGGAATCAATGGCTACACCTTC.

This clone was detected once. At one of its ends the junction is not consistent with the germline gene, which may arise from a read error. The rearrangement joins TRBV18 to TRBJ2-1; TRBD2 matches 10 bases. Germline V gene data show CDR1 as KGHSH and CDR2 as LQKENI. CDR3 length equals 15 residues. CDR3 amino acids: CASSPLAGSMNEQFF. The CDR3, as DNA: TGTGCCAGCTCCCCACTAGCGGGGTCCATGAATGAGCAGTTCTTC.

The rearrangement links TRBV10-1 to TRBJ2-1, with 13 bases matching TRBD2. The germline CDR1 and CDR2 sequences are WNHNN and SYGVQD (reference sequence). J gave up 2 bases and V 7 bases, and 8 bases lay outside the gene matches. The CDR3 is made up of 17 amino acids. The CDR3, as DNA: TGCGCCAGCATGGGGACTAGCGGGGCCGGGCCCTACAATGAGCAGTTCTTC. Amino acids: CASMGTSGAGPYNEQFF.